A single sample is the source of the 12 T cell receptor beta chains below, sequenced in a study of blood T cell repertoires in COVID-19. Method: immunoSEQ multiplex PCR; TCRdb's copy keeps in-frame clones and lacks some. The table shows a few hundred thousand clones, with approximately 86% occurring only once. Sequencing was performed on peripheral blood. Receptors originate from a man aged 40-49 years who had recovered from COVID-19.

This CDR3 is CASFLARSSEQYF. CDR3 DNA: TGTGCCAGTTTCTTAGCGCGAAGTTCCGAGCAGTACTTC. This chain links TRBV19 with TRBJ2-7, with D perhaps TRBD2 (5 bases). CDR3 size: 13 residues. V was clipped by 8 bases and J by 6 bases, with 17 bases between them. CDR1 and CDR2 from the germline V gene are LNHDA and SQIVND (reference sequence). Using reference TRBV19 and TRBJ2-7 for the parts outside the CDR3, the full variable domain is DGGITQSPKYLFRKEGQNVTLSCEQNLNHDAMYWYRQDPGQGLRLIYYSQIVNDFQKGDIAEGYSVSREKKESFPLTVTSAQKNPTAFYLCASFLARSSEQYFGPGTRLTVT.

The chain has TRBV19 and TRBJ2-1, with a possible D match to TRBD2 (6 bases). CDR1 and CDR2 (germline): LNHDA, SQIVND (reference sequence). This CDR3 contains 14 residues. Trimming removed 6 bases at V and 5 bases at J, with 14 bases between. DNA of the CDR3: TGTGCCAGTAGGACACCCGGGACTCACAATGAGCAGTTCTTC. Translating it yields CASRTPGTHNEQFF.

This chain connects TRBV5-6 to TRBJ2-7, with 7 bases lining up with TRBD1. The germline gives CDR1 SGHDT, CDR2 YYEEEE. CDR3 length equals 12 residues. The V segment lost 4 bases and the J segment 4 bases; nucleotides outside the gene matches: 2. In DNA form, the CDR3 reads TGTGCCAGCAGCCGGGACAGATACGAGCAGTACTTC. Encoded protein: CASSRDRYEQYF.

The genes are TRBV6-2 or TRBV6-3 and TRBJ2-3; 11 bases align to TRBD1. Trimming removed 2 bases from V and 4 bases from J; junction bases left unmatched: 2. Per germline, CDR1 MNHEY and CDR2 SVGEGT. This CDR3 is built from 15 residues. The CDR3 reads CASSYGGQGADTQYF. CDR3 sequence (DNA): TGTGCCAGCAGTTACGGGGGACAGGGGGCAGATACGCAGTATTTT.

The chain recombines TRBV10-2 with TRBJ2-3; TRBD2 might be the D (6 bases). Per germline, CDR1 WSHSY and CDR2 SAAADI. This CDR3 region has 15 residues. V lost 5 bases to trimming and J lost 2 bases, with 14 bases between them. The CDR3: CASSLGGRVTDTQYF. CDR3 DNA sequence: TGCGCCAGCAGTCTGGGGGGTCGCGTCACAGATACGCAGTATTTT.

CDR3 residues: CSVARQMNTEAFF. Written as DNA, the CDR3 is TGCAGCGTGGCCCGACAGATGAACACTGAAGCTTTCTTT. The chain couples TRBV29-1 to TRBJ1-1, with D tentatively TRBD1 (5 bases). V was clipped by 6 bases and J by 0 bases, with 11 bases between them. The CDR3 runs to 13 residues. Germline loops: CDR1 SQVTM, CDR2 ANQGSEA.

The chain couples TRBV6-2 or TRBV6-3 to TRBJ2-2; 7 nucleotides line up with TRBD2. CDR1 MNHEY and CDR2 SVGEGT come from the germline V gene. The CDR3 spans 14 residues. Trimming cost V 6 bases and J 2 bases; bases outside gene matches: 3. The CDR3 DNA follows: TGTGCCAGCAGGCCTAGCGGCAACACCGGGGAGCTGTTTTTT. Amino acids: CASRPSGNTGELFF.

V and J are TRBV9 and TRBJ2-1; no clear D gene. Trimming took off 2 bases at V and 2 bases at J, with 8 bases between the two ends. This CDR3 comprises 14 residues. CDR1 is SGDLS and CDR2 is YYNGEE in the germline V gene. CDR3: CASSVTNTYNEQFF. In DNA form, the CDR3 reads TGTGCCAGCAGCGTTACTAACACCTACAATGAGCAGTTCTTC.

This sequence joins TRBV19 and TRBJ1-2; D unresolved. Trimming shortened V by 0 bases and J by 13 bases, and 12 bases separated the two germline ends. The CDR3 consists of 12 residues. Germline CDR1 and CDR2: LNHDA and SQIVND (reference sequence). The CDR3 loop is CASSIDLLSGTF. For the CDR3, the DNA is TGTGCCAGTAGTATAGATTTATTATCGGGCACCTTC.

The gene calls are TRBV15 and TRBJ2-1; 9 bases align to TRBD2. V gave up 0 bases and J gave up 10 bases; unmatched junction bases: 10. This CDR3 contains 16 residues. Germline CDR1 is LNHNV and CDR2 is YYDKDF (reference sequence). In DNA, the CDR3 is TGTGCCACCAGCAGAGATGGAGGACTAGCGCGACGGGAGCAGTTCTTC. It specifies CATSRDGGLARREQFF.

This chain uses TRBV19 with TRBJ2-1, with 11 bases identical to TRBD2. The length of the CDR3 is 17 residues. Germline values: CDR1 LNHDA, CDR2 SQIVND (reference sequence). Trimming took 5 bases from V and 0 from J; bases not matched to a gene: 6. CDR3 sequence reads: CASSLGLAGSSYNEQFF. The CDR3 DNA reads as TGTGCCAGTAGTTTAGGACTAGCGGGTAGCTCCTACAATGAGCAGTTCTTC.

Worth noting for this clone: In the same sample, other DNA sequences code for this CDR3. The chain combines TRBV15 with TRBJ1-5; D not certain. V was shortened by 0 bases and J by 6 bases, with 6 bases between the two germline ends. CDR1 LNHNV and CDR2 YYDKDF come from the germline V gene (reference sequence). This CDR3 has 13 residues. CDR3: CATSRDSGQPQHF. The CDR3 DNA is TGTGCCACCAGCAGAGATAGTGGTCAGCCCCAGCATTTT.